The sequence of this T cell receptor beta chain was determined in a study of blood T cells in healthy people across ages. V lost 4 bases and J 4 bases, leaving 10 bases between the germline ends. The CDR3 has 13 amino acids. CDR1 and CDR2 (germline): SGHVS, FQNEAQ. There are a few counts of this clonotype. Primed by a sample-barcoded 5' primer and a J-beta primer mix, a second PCR proceeded for about 7 to 12 cycles. TCRdb re-derived calls from the 5' RACE reads in MiXCR, one entry per CDR3 protein. The sample holds 650,000 to 700,000 distinct CDR3 sequences, 52% seen once. This chain connects TRBV7-8 to TRBJ1-1; D remains ambiguous. Sequencing input: blood. The TCR was taken from a woman aged 80 or over in good health. This CDR3 is CASSSKRSTEAFF. The CDR3 bases are TGTGCCAGCAGCTCTAAGCGATCCACTGAAGCTTTCTTT.